The 11 T cell receptor beta chains below come from one sample, sequenced in a study of metastatic and nonmetastatic thyroid tumors. TCRdb re-analyzed the PCR reads through MiXCR. Altogether some 93,000 clones are present, about 13% being singletons, with the ten largest covering about 11%. Patients underwent thyroid surgery, and none had received any treatment before it. The specimen was blood. The receptors were gathered from a female donor with papillary thyroid cancer or a benign thyroid nodule (not recorded which). Some clones in this sample may be carry-over from other donors' samples.

This rearrangement joins TRBV6-4 to TRBJ2-2; 8 bases align to TRBD2. Per germline, CDR1 MRHNA and CDR2 SNTAGT. The CDR3 is 16 residues long. V trimming: 6 bases; J trimming: 4 bases; junction bases outside the gene matches: 10. This CDR3 is CASSPLAVLGTGELFF. CDR3 sequence (DNA): TGTGCCAGCAGCCCACTAGCGGTATTGGGCACCGGGGAGCTGTTTTTT.

This clone came up a few times. A much larger clone differs from this one at a single base, so this may be a read error. The gene calls are TRBV14 and TRBJ2-1; D is unresolved. V dropped 5 bases and J dropped 6 bases, with 11 bases sitting between them. Germline CDR1 and CDR2: SGHDN and FVKESK. The CDR3 has 13 amino acids. DNA for the CDR3: TGTGCCAGCAGCAGGTACTTACTCAATGAGCAGTTCTTC. Translating gives CASSRYLLNEQFF.

This clone has at least ten counts. V gene TRBV30 combines with J gene TRBJ2-1, with 12 bases identical to TRBD2. V gave up 5 bases and J gave up 0 bases; unmatched junction bases: 11. The length of the CDR3 is 18 residues. Germline CDR1 and CDR2: GTSNPN and SVGIG (reference sequence). Here the CDR3 reads CAWGELAGGWSSYNEQFF. CDR3 bases: TGTGCCTGGGGCGAACTAGCGGGAGGCTGGAGCTCCTACAATGAGCAGTTCTTC. Full variable domain (remainder filled in from reference TRBV30 and TRBJ2-1): SQTIHQWPATLVQPVGSPLSLECTVEGTSNPNLYWYRQAAGRGLQLLFYSVGIGQISSEVPQNLSASRPQDRQFILSSKKLLLSDSGFYLCAWGELAGGWSSYNEQFFGPGTRLTVL.

This clone was seen repeatedly, ten times or more. The rearrangement joins TRBV29-1 to TRBJ1-2; D unclear. The CDR3 runs to 11 residues. Germline CDR1 and CDR2: SQVTM and ANQGSEA. V was pared by 2 bases and J by 8 bases, with 9 bases between. In DNA, the CDR3 is TGCAGCGTTGAAATTTCGGGGGGCTACACCTTC. Encoded protein: CSVEISGGYTF.

The sample holds many counts of this clone. The chain carries TRBV18 and TRBJ2-2, with a tentative D call TRBD1 (6 bases). V shed 6 bases and J shed 7 bases, with 21 bases lying between them. CDR1 KGHSH and CDR2 LQKENI come from the germline V gene. The CDR3 is 16 residues long. The CDR3 DNA follows: TGTGCCAGCTCCCAGTTCCTGGGACAACAGCACGGGGAGCTGTTTTTT. Encoded protein: CASSQFLGQQHGELFF.

This clone was counted at least ten times. This chain connects TRBV13 to TRBJ2-1, with D unclear. CDR1 and CDR2 (germline): PRHDT, FYEKMQ (reference sequence). Trimming removed 4 bases at V and 7 bases at J, with 14 bases between. CDR3 size: 14 residues. The CDR3 loop reads CASSSSRIGNEQFF. For the CDR3, the DNA is TGTGCCAGCAGCTCGTCTAGAATAGGAAATGAGCAGTTCTTC.

To note about this clone: This may be a read error: a much more frequent sequence differs by one nucleotide. The V call is TRBV9, the J call TRBJ1-6, with D possibly being TRBD1 (5 bases). V gave up 1 base and J gave up 9 bases, with 14 bases separating them. The CDR3 spans 15 residues. Per germline, CDR1 SGDLS and CDR2 YYNGEE. CDR3 in amino acids: CASSVSQGTSSPLHF. The CDR3 DNA sequence: TGTGCCAGCAGCGTATCGCAGGGAACTAGTTCACCCCTCCACTTT.

Note on this clone: This may come from a read error, since a much larger clone is one base off. The same CDR3 arises from other DNA sequences in this sample as well. The chain couples TRBV5-4 to TRBJ2-3; TRBD2 aligns across 11 bases. Germline CDR1 SGHNT, CDR2 YYREEE (reference sequence). The CDR3 is made up of 15 amino acids. CDR3 region: CASSPGLAVTDTQYF. The CDR3 DNA follows: TGTGCCAGCAGCCCGGGACTAGCGGTCACAGATACACAGTATTTT.

This clone was detected many times. The J gene is TRBJ2-4, the V gene TRBV2, with a tentative D call TRBD1 (6 bases). CDR3 length equals 11 residues. The V gene's germline CDR1 is SNHLY and CDR2 FYNNEI. Between the trimmed V and J ends, which lost 7 bases and 9 bases, there was a span of 10 bases. In nucleotides, the CDR3 is TGTGCCAGCAAGCAGGGGTCCATTCAGTACTTC. It yields the protein CASKQGSIQYF.

This clone was seen many times. The CDR3 nucleotides are TGTGCCAGCAGCTTTTCGTCCCGGAACACCATATATTTT. Its protein product is CASSFSSRNTIYF. The gene calls are TRBV7-2 and TRBJ1-3; D remains ambiguous. The CDR3 contains 13 residues. Germline values: CDR1 SGHTA, CDR2 FQGNSA. V lost 3 bases and J 7 bases, leaving 10 bases between the germline ends.

Comment on this clone: Mismatch with germline at one junction end may stem from a read error. The rearrangement joins TRBV7-2 to TRBJ1-3, with no clear D. CDR1 is SGHTA and CDR2 is FQGNSA in the germline V gene. This CDR3 is built from 15 residues. The CDR3 loop is CSSSLVGGVGNTIYF. CDR3 nucleotide sequence: TGTTCCAGCAGCTTAGTTGGAGGAGTTGGAAACACCATATATTTT.